The 9 T cell receptor beta chains in this list originate from one sample, sequenced in a study of cytomegalovirus exposure and HLA in healthy donors. The PCR contained 60 Vbeta and 13 Jbeta primers. The data were produced by immunoSEQ multiplex PCR, yet TCRdb's version contains in-frame clones alone and is incomplete. The sample includes 85,000 to 120,000 clones, 60% to 80% of them seen just once. The sequencing input was PBMCs. These receptor sequences come from a male donor in good health and CMV-seropositive.

The chain joins TRBV28 to TRBJ2-7; TRBD2 is a possible D gene (5 bases). CDR1 and CDR2 (germline): MDHEN, SYDVKM. V lost 7 bases and J lost 1, with 11 bases in between. The CDR3 is made up of 13 amino acids. Here the CDR3 DNA reads TGTGCCAGCAAGCGGTTTTTATCCTACGAGCAGTACTTC. Protein product: CASKRFLSYEQYF.

The chain uses TRBV7-2 and TRBJ1-1, with D maybe TRBD1 (6 bases). Germline lookup yields CDR1 SGHTA and CDR2 FQGNSA. This CDR3 spans 15 amino acids. Trimming pared 7 bases from V and 6 bases from J, leaving 21 bases between. The CDR3 bases are TGTGCCAGCACCCAGAGGGGGGGTCGGGAGTCTGAAGCTTTCTTT. As protein: CASTQRGGRESEAFF.

The rearrangement uses TRBV4-3 and TRBJ2-3, with TRBD1 as a possible D gene (5 bases). Trimming shortened V by 1 base and J by 6 bases, and 11 bases separated the two germline ends. The CDR3 has 14 amino acids. Germline V gene data show CDR1 as LGHNA and CDR2 as YSLEER. The CDR3 spells CASSQGQMGDTQYF. In nucleotides, the CDR3 is TGCGCCAGCAGCCAAGGACAGATGGGGGATACGCAGTATTTT.

The rearrangement uses TRBV5-1 and TRBJ1-6; maybe TRBD1 (6 bases). This CDR3 is 15 amino acids long. With 5 bases removed from V and 4 bases from J, the gap between germline ends came to 13 bases. The germline CDR1 and CDR2 sequences are SGHRS and YFSETQ. The CDR3 DNA is TGCGCCAGCAGTCGCGAGGGGACATATAATTCACCCCTCCACTTT. It yields the protein CASSREGTYNSPLHF.

Worth noting for this clone: The sample has other DNA sequences that encode this CDR3 too. This sequence joins TRBV7-2 and TRBJ2-3; possibly TRBD2 for D (5 bases). CDR3 size: 15 residues. The germline gives CDR1 SGHTA, CDR2 FQGNSA. V was pared by 1 base and J by 1 base, with 9 bases between. CDR3 coding DNA: TGTGCCAGCAGCTTAGGGACTCCTCGCACAGATACGCAGTATTTT. It translates to CASSLGTPRTDTQYF.

V and J are TRBV18 and TRBJ2-2, with D possibly matching TRBD2 (6 bases). V was pared by 2 bases and J by 6 bases, with 10 bases between. Per the germline V gene, CDR1 is KGHSH and CDR2 is LQKENI. This CDR3 is built from 14 residues. DNA of the CDR3: TGTGCCAGCTCACCAGGGCGGGGACCCGGGGAGCTGTTTTTT. Amino acid sequence: CASSPGRGPGELFF.

The CDR3 loop is CASRTQGTGAHYGYTF. The CDR3 bases are TGTGCCAGTAGAACCCAGGGGACAGGGGCACACTATGGCTACACCTTC. The chain employs TRBV19 and TRBJ1-2; TRBD1 aligns across 10 bases. Trimming removed 6 bases from V and 3 bases from J; junction bases left unmatched: 10. This CDR3 has 16 residues. Germline loops: CDR1 LNHDA, CDR2 SQIVND (reference sequence).

The genes are TRBV5-6 and TRBJ2-1, with 9 bases lining up with TRBD2. The CDR3 covers 15 residues. Germline-derived CDR1 and CDR2 are SGHDT and YYEEEE. V trimming: 0 bases; J trimming: 5 bases; junction bases outside the gene matches: 3. The CDR3 loop reads CASSLDPSGDNEQFF. The CDR3 nucleotides are TGTGCCAGCAGCTTGGATCCTAGCGGGGACAATGAGCAGTTCTTC.

Worth noting for this clone: The same CDR3 is also encoded by other DNA sequences in this sample. The CDR3 sequence: CASSQDLAGRLEQYF. The DNA for the CDR3 is TGCGCCAGCAGCCAAGATCTGGCGGGGCGGCTCGAGCAGTACTTC. The chain recombines TRBV4-3 with TRBJ2-7, with D maybe TRBD2 (6 bases). The V end lost 0 bases, the J end lost 6 bases, and 15 bases lay between the germline ends. This CDR3 spans 15 amino acids. The germline V gene has CDR1 LGHNA and CDR2 YSLEER.